This T cell receptor (beta chain) was identified in a study of PD-L1 blockade in urothelial cancer. At the level of the study: Of prior chemotherapy regimens, patients had received between 0 and 3. T cells numbered a median of roughly 150,000 in the blood samples.

Libraries were prepared by immunoSEQ multiplex PCR; TCRdb keeps only in-frame clonotypes and omits some of them. The data contain approximately 100,000 clones, approximately 86% of them singletons. There were between 1 and 8 samples from each patient, taken pretreatment and on-treatment. CDR1 is KGHSH and CDR2 is LQKENI in the germline V gene. The CDR3 spans 13 residues. V lost 6 bases and J lost 0, with 6 bases in between. The source material was PBMCs, sampled around atezolizumab (anti-PD-L1) treatment. This chain joins TRBV18 and TRBJ1-3, with no clear D. The receptor was derived from a man in his forties or fifties with urothelial cancer. CDR3 protein: CASSAYSGNTIYF. The CDR3 nucleotides read TGTGCCAGCTCGGCATACTCTGGAAACACCATATATTTT.